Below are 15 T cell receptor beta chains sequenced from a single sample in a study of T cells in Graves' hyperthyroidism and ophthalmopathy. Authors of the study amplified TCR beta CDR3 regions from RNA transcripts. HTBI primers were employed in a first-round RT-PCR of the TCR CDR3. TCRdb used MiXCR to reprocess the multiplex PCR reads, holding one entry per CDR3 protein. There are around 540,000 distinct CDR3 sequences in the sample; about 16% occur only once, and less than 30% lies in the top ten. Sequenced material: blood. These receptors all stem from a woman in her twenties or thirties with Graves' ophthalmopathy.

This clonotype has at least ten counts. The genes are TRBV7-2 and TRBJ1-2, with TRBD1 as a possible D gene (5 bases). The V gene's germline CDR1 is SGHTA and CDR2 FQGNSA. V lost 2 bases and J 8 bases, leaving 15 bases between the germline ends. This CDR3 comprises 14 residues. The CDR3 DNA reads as TGTGCCAGCAGCTTATATCAGGGAGCCGACGGCTACACCTTC. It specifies CASSLYQGADGYTF.

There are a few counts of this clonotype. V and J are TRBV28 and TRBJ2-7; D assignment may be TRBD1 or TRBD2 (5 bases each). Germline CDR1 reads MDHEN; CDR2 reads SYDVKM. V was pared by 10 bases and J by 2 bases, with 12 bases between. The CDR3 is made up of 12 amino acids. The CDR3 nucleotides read TGTGCCACCGGGACGTTGACCTACGAGCAGTACTTC. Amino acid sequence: CATGTLTYEQYF.

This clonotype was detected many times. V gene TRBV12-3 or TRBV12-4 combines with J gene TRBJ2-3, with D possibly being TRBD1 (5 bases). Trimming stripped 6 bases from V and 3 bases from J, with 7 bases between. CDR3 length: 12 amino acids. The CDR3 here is CASRDITDTQYF. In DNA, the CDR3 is TGTGCCAGCAGGGACATTACAGATACGCAGTATTTT.

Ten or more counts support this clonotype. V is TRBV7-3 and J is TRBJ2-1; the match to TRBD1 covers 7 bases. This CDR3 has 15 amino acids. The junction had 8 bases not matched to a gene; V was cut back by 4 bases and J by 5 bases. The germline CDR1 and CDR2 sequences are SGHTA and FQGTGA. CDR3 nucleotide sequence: TGTGCCAGCAGCTCAACAGGGGAACGGAACAATGAGCAGTTCTTC. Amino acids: CASSSTGERNNEQFF.

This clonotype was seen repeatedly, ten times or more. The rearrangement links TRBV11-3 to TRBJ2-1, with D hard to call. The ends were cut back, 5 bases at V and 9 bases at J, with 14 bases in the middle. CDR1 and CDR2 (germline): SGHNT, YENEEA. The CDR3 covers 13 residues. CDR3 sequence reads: CASSHGPLPEQFF. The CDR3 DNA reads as TGTGCCAGCAGCCATGGACCCCTTCCTGAGCAGTTCTTC.

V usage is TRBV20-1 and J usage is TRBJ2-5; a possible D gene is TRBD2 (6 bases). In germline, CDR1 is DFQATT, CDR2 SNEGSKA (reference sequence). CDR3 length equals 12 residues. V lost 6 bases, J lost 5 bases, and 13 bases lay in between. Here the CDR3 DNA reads TGCAGTGCCTCCCGGGGGTGGGAGACCCAGTACTTC. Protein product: CSASRGWETQYF.

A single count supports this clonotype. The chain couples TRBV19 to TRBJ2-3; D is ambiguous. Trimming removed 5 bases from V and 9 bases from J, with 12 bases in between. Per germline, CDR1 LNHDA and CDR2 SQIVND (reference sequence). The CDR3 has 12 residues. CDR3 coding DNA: TGTGCCAGTAGTGCTAGATCGTGGACGCAGTATTTT. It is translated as CASSARSWTQYF.

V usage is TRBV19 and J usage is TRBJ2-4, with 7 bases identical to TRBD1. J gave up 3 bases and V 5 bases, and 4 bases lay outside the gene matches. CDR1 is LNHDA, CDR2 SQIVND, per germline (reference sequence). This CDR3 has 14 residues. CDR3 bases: TGTGCCAGTAGTGACAGGGTTTTCAAAAACATTCAGTACTTC. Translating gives CASSDRVFKNIQYF.

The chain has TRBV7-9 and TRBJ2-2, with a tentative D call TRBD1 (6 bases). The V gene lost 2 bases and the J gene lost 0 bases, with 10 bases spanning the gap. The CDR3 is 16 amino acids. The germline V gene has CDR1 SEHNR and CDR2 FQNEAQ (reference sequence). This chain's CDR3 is CASSLTGTPNTGELFF. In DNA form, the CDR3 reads TGTGCCAGCAGCTTAACCGGGACACCGAACACCGGGGAGCTGTTTTTT.

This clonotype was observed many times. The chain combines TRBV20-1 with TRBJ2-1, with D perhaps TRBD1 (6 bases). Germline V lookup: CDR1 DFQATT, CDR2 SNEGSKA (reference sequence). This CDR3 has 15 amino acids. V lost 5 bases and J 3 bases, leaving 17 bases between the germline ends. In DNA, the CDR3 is TGCAGTGCTCCGAGCCCCGGGACACACTACAATGAGCAGTTCTTC. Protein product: CSAPSPGTHYNEQFF.

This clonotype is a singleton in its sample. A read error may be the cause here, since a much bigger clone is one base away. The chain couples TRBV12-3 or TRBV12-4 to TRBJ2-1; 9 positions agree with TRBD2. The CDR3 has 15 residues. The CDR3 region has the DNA TGTGCCTGCAGTGAAGCGCTCCTAGCGGGAAAACCGCAGTTCTTC. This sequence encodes CACSEALLAGKPQFF.

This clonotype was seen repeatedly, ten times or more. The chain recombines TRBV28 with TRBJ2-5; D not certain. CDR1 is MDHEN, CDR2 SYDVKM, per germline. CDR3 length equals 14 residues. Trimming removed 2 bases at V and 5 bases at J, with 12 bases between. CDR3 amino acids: CASSLAGSTETQYF. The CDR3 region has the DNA TGTGCCAGCAGTTTAGCCGGGTCTACGGAGACCCAGTACTTC.

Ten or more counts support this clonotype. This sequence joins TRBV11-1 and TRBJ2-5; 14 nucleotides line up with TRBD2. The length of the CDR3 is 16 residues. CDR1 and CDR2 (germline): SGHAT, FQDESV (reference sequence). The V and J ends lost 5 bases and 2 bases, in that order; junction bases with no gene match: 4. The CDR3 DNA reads TGTGCCAGCAGCAAGGGACTAGCGGGAGCACAAGAGACCCAGTACTTC. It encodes CASSKGLAGAQETQYF.

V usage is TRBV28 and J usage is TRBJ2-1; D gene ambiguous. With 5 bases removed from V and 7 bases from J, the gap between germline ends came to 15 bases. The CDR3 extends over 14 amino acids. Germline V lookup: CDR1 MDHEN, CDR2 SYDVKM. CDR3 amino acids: CASSQRPDENEQFF. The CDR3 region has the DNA TGTGCCAGCAGTCAACGCCCGGACGAAAATGAGCAGTTCTTC. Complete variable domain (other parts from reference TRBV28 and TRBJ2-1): DVKVTQSSRYLVKRTGEKVFLECVQDMDHENMFWYRQDPGLGLRLIYFSYDVKMKEKGDIPEGYSVSREKKERFSLILESASTNQTSMYLCASSQRPDENEQFFGPGTRLTVL.

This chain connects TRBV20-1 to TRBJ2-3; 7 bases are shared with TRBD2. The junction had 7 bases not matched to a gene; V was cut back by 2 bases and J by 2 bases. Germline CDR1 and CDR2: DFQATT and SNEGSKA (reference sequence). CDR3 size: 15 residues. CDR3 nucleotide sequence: TGCAGTGCTAGACCAACTAGCGACTACACAGATACGCAGTATTTT. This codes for CSARPTSDYTDTQYF.